Each of the 10 T cell receptor beta chains below was sequenced from the same sample in a study of CD8+ T cells in alopecia areata (dated by TCRdb to the late 2010s). Libraries were built with the immunoSEQ multiplex PCR assay. RNA was extracted from all samples and reverse transcribed into cDNA, which served as template for TCR sequencing. Held by TCRdb, this immuneACCESS table contains in-frame sequences only and omits some clones. Under half of the omission traces to an unresolved V gene where checked; the cause of the rest is unknown. For this sample, 250,000 or so clones are listed, none of them singletons. The ten largest clonotypes hold roughly 1.2% of the sample. Pooled mouse cutaneous lymph node cells were stained for CD4, CD8alpha, NKG2D, NKG2ACE and other markers and were then sorted on a BD Influx. Material for sequencing was CD4+ T cells sorted from a lymph node. The receptors derive from a C3H/HeJ mouse with alopecia areata. This mouse strain bears the MHC haplotype H2-k.

As regards this clone: Mouse gene names and germline throughout. Read data end 4 residues before the CDR3 end; the end is taken from the germline J gene. Other DNA sequences of this sample code for an identical CDR3. The chain carries TRBV19 and TRBJ2-2, with D perhaps matching TRBD1 (5 bases). Trimming shortened V by 5 bases and J by 0 bases, and 5 bases separated the two germline ends. CDR1 is FNHDT, CDR2 SITEND, per germline (reference sequence). The CDR3 runs to 13 residues. The CDR3 reads CASRQANTGQLYF. The sequenced part of the CDR3 DNA is TGTGCCAGCAGACAGGCAAACACCGGG.

In its sample, this clone was seen many times. Genes and germline are mouse. The read ends 4 residues early relative to the CDR3; the germline J gene fills the gap. In the same sample, other DNA sequences code for this CDR3. This chain links TRBV13-3 with TRBJ1-2, with D unclear. The V gene lost 2 bases and the J gene lost 0 bases, with 8 bases spanning the gap. The germline V gene encodes CDR1 NNHDY and CDR2 SYVADS. The CDR3 is made up of 14 amino acids. CDR3 DNA, as far as it was read: TGTGCCAGCAGTGACCAGGCTGCAAACTCC. Translated, it gives CASSDQAANS. The CDR3 as a whole reads CASSDQAANSDYTF.

With regard to this clone: The genes and germline here are from mouse. With the read ending 4 residues before the CDR3 end, the germline J gene is used to fill in that end. V usage is TRBV13-1 and J usage is TRBJ2-3; the match to TRBD2 covers 10 bases. V lost 5 bases, J lost 4 bases, and 4 bases stayed unmatched. The CDR3 sequence is 14 residues long. Germline CDR1 reads NSHNY; CDR2 reads SYGAGN. This CDR3 reads CASRTGGDSETLYF. CDR3 DNA (partial): TGTGCCAGCAGAACTGGGGGGGATTCAGAA.

This clone appeared a few times. The gene names here belong to mouse. Read sequence stops 4 residues before the CDR3 end, and the germline J gene provides the missing end. The sample carries other DNA sequences with the same CDR3. The chain is built from TRBV13-3 and TRBJ2-1, with TRBD2 matching 9 bases. Germline V CDR1 and CDR2: NNHDY, SYVADS. V dropped 2 bases and J dropped 4; count of bases not matched to a gene: 4. This CDR3 is 15 amino acids long. CDR3 protein: CASSDLGGSYAEQFF. Incomplete CDR3 DNA: TGTGCCAGCAGTGACCTGGGGGGGTCTTATGCT.

In the case of this clone: Genes and germline come from the mouse. The read ends 3 residues shy of where the CDR3 ends; the end is completed using the germline J gene. The chain recombines TRBV13-1 with TRBJ1-6; weak D call: TRBD1 (6 bases). TRBJ1-6 is an ORF; its function is uncertain. The CDR3 length is 15 residues. Germline V lookup: CDR1 NSHNY, CDR2 SYGAGN. V was clipped by 2 bases and J by 7 bases, with 13 bases between them. The CDR3 region is CASSDPTGKNSPLYF. The CDR3 bases that were read are TGTGCCAGCAGTGACCCAACAGGGAAGAATTCGCCC.

Remarks on this clone: These gene names are mouse names. The CDR3 end falls 4 residues outside the read, so it is completed with the germline J gene. In the same sample, other DNA sequences code for this CDR3. This chain uses TRBV31 with TRBJ1-1; weak D call: TRBD1 (5 bases). V lost 3 bases, J lost 0 bases, and 8 bases lay in between. The CDR3 contains 13 residues. Germline CDR1 GKSSPN, CDR2 SITVG. The CDR3 sequence is CAWRDSANTEVFF. The CDR3 bases that were read are TGTGCCTGGAGAGACAGTGCAAACACA.

This clone was seen ten or more times. Mouse germline and gene names are used. The CDR3 goes on 4 residues after the read ends, and that part is filled in from the germline J gene. This same CDR3 is encoded by further DNA sequences in the sample. The genes are TRBV19 and TRBJ2-3; 8 nucleotides agree with TRBD2. Germline CDR1 FNHDT, CDR2 SITEND (reference sequence). This CDR3 contains 15 residues. V was clipped by 2 bases and J by 0 bases; unmatched bases: 2. The CDR3 sequence: CASSITGGSAETLYF. Incomplete CDR3 DNA: TGTGCCAGCAGTATCACTGGGGGTAGTGCAGAA.

This clone occurred a few times. Genes and germline are mouse. The read halts 4 residues ahead of the CDR3 end, with the missing end drawn from the germline J gene. The chain couples TRBV5 to TRBJ2-3; 9 bases are shared with TRBD2. CDR3 length equals 17 residues. V lost 0 bases and J lost 0; bases outside the gene matches: 4. Germline V gene data show CDR1 as LGHNA and CDR2 as YNLKQL (reference sequence). CDR3 bases read: TGTGCCAGCAGCCAAGAGAACTGGGGGGCTAGTGCAGAA. Its translation is CASSQENWGASAE. The whole CDR3 sequence reads CASSQENWGASAETLYF.

This clone turned up a few times. Any gene name here is a mouse gene name. The CDR3 end lies 4 residues beyond the end of the read and is filled in from the germline J gene. The chain joins TRBV1 to TRBJ2-5; TRBD2 agrees at 12 bases. The CDR3 has 15 amino acids. From germline, CDR1 is NSQYPW and CDR2 LRSPGD (reference sequence). CDR3 loop: CTCSVTGGARDTQYF. The sequenced part of the CDR3 DNA is TGCACCTGCAGTGTGACTGGGGGGGCGCGGGAC.

This clone has a handful of counts. Mouse germline and gene names are used. The read is 4 residues too short to cover the CDR3 end, so that end is filled in from the germline J gene. The J gene is TRBJ2-7, the V gene TRBV13-3; D possibly corresponds to TRBD1 (6 bases). The length of the CDR3 is 14 residues. The germline V gene encodes CDR1 NNHDY and CDR2 SYVADS. The CDR3 here is CASSGSGQNYEQYF. The sequenced CDR3 bases are TGTGCCAGCAGTGGCTCCGGACAGAATTAT.